A single sample is the source of the 30 T cell receptor beta chains below, sequenced in a study of T cells in Graves' hyperthyroidism and ophthalmopathy. TCR beta CDR3 region amplification was performed from RNA transcripts. The HTBI set primed first-round TCR CDR3 RT-PCR. Using its own MiXCR run on the multiplex PCR reads, TCRdb lists one record per CDR3 protein. The sample has about 720,000 distinct CDR3 sequences; under 20% are singletons. The sequencing input was blood. Source of these receptors: a woman aged 45 to 65 with Graves' hyperthyroidism that later progressed to Graves' ophthalmopathy.

The chain couples TRBV9 to TRBJ2-1; 7 bases fit TRBD2. This CDR3 region has 16 residues. The germline gives CDR1 SGDLS, CDR2 YYNGEE. V lost 0 bases to trimming and J lost 0 bases; unmatched junction nucleotides: 3. CDR3 in amino acids: CASSVGSSGSYNEQFF. The CDR3 region has the DNA TGTGCCAGCAGCGTAGGCTCTAGCGGCTCCTACAATGAGCAGTTCTTC.

This clonotype was observed a few times. The chain carries TRBV7-6 and TRBJ1-1; 10 bases match TRBD1. Per the germline V gene, CDR1 is SGHVS and CDR2 is FNYEAQ. V was pared by 1 base and J by 0 bases, with 5 bases of the junction left unmatched. The CDR3 covers 17 residues. In DNA form, the CDR3 reads TGTGCCAGCAGCTTAGGGGGACAGGGGTATATGAACACTGAAGCTTTCTTT. As protein: CASSLGGQGYMNTEAFF.

J is TRBJ2-7 and V is TRBV28, with 8 bases that match TRBD1. The trim removed 6 bases at V and 5 bases at J, leaving 12 bases unmatched. CDR1 is MDHEN and CDR2 is SYDVKM in the germline V gene. CDR3 length equals 15 residues. CDR3 DNA: TGTGCCAGCAGCCGCGGGACAGGTGCCAGACACGAGCAGTACTTC. Translated: CASSRGTGARHEQYF.

The chain uses TRBV5-8 and TRBJ2-3, with D unresolved. Germline V gives CDR1 SGHTS, CDR2 YDEGEE. The CDR3 sequence is 14 residues long. The ends were cut back, 4 bases at V and 2 bases at J, with 11 bases in the middle. This CDR3 reads CASSDRVATDTQYF. The CDR3 coding sequence is TGTGCCAGCAGCGACCGGGTCGCCACAGATACGCAGTATTTT.

The chain employs TRBV19 and TRBJ1-1; 9 bases agree with TRBD1. The CDR3 is 14 residues long. Trimming removed 7 bases from V and 3 bases from J; junction bases left unmatched: 6. Germline lookup yields CDR1 LNHDA and CDR2 SQIVND (reference sequence). CDR3 nucleotides: TGTGCCAGTATTGACCGGGACAGGGACACTGAAGCTTTCTTT. Encoded protein: CASIDRDRDTEAFF.

This clonotype has a handful of counts. V usage is TRBV11-2 and J usage is TRBJ2-6; D is unclear. CDR3 length: 16 amino acids. V lost 1 base, J lost 4 bases, and 11 bases lay in between. Germline V lookup: CDR1 SGHAT, CDR2 FQNNGV. CDR3 DNA sequence: TGTGCCAGCAGCTTAGTGGGGTCCTTCGGGGCCAACGTCCTGACTTTC. It specifies CASSLVGSFGANVLTF.

The chain joins TRBV5-1 to TRBJ2-7; 7 positions match TRBD2. The CDR3 spans 13 residues. Germline CDR1 reads SGHRS; CDR2 reads YFSETQ. J was trimmed by 8 bases and V by 4 bases; bases with no gene match: 9. The DNA for the CDR3 is TGCGCCAGCAGCAAAGCGGGGTTTGACAAGCAGTACTTC. As protein: CASSKAGFDKQYF.

The sample holds many counts of this clonotype. This sequence joins TRBV5-1 and TRBJ2-2; D remains unclear. Trimming took off 4 bases at V and 1 base at J, with 5 bases between the two ends. The CDR3 covers 13 residues. CDR1 and CDR2 from the germline V gene are SGHRS and YFSETQ. Here the CDR3 DNA reads TGCGCCAGCAGCCAACAGAACACCGGGGAGCTGTTTTTT. Residues: CASSQQNTGELFF. The full variable domain, with the rest looked up from reference TRBV5-1 and TRBJ2-2, is KAGVTQTPRYLIKTRGQQVTLSCSPISGHRSVSWYQQTPGQGLQFLFEYFSETQRNKGNFPGRFSGRQFSNSRSEMNVSTLELGDSALYLCASSQQNTGELFFGEGSRLTVL.

This clonotype was detected many times. The V call is TRBV3-1, the J call TRBJ2-5, with D uncertain. V lost 4 bases and J 0 bases, leaving 15 bases between the germline ends. This CDR3 is 16 amino acids long. Germline values: CDR1 LGHDT, CDR2 YNNKEL (reference sequence). The CDR3 loop is CASSPMRLRNQETQYF. The DNA of the CDR3 is TGTGCCAGCAGCCCAATGAGACTCCGAAACCAAGAGACCCAGTACTTC.

This clonotype was recorded at least ten times. The chain joins TRBV7-2 to TRBJ2-7; D is unresolved. CDR1 and CDR2 (germline): SGHTA, FQGNSA. This CDR3 has 14 residues. V was pared by 2 bases and J by 0 bases, with 8 bases between. The CDR3 loop is CASSLFGISYEQYF. DNA of the CDR3: TGTGCCAGCAGCTTATTTGGGATCTCCTACGAGCAGTACTTC. The full variable domain, its missing parts supplied by reference TRBV7-2 and TRBJ2-7, is GAGVSQSPSNKVTEKGKDVELRCDPISGHTALYWYRQSLGQGLEFLIYFQGNSAPDKSGLPSDRFSAERTGGSVSTLTIQRTQQEDSAVYLCASSLFGISYEQYFGPGTRLTVT.

This chain uses TRBV14 with TRBJ2-2; the D call may be TRBD1 or TRBD2 (6 bases each). The CDR3 covers 16 residues. V lost 5 bases, J lost 4 bases, and 17 bases lay in between. From germline, CDR1 is SGHDN and CDR2 FVKESK. In nucleotides, the CDR3 is TGTGCCAGCAGCGACCTAGGGGGGCTGGTCACCGGGGAGCTGTTTTTT. It codes for CASSDLGGLVTGELFF. The complete variable domain, with remaining parts taken from reference TRBV14 and TRBJ2-2, reads EAGVTQFPSHSVIEKGQTVTLRCDPISGHDNLYWYRRVMGKEIKFLLHFVKESKQDESGMPNNRFLAERTGGTYSTLKVQPAELEDSGVYFCASSDLGGLVTGELFFGEGSRLTVL.

There are a few counts of this clonotype. The CDR3 loop is CAIRDNGNTEAFF. For the CDR3, the DNA is TGTGCCATCAGGGACAACGGGAACACTGAAGCTTTCTTT. This chain links TRBV10-3 with TRBJ1-1; D is possibly TRBD1 (5 bases). V was shortened by 6 bases and J by 1 base, with 9 bases between the two germline ends. The CDR3 runs 13 residues. Germline CDR1 reads ENHRY; CDR2 reads SYGVKD.

This clonotype was recorded many times. This sequence joins TRBV2 and TRBJ1-5; no reliable D call. This CDR3 region has 12 residues. With 8 bases removed from V and 4 bases from J, the gap between germline ends came to 9 bases. The germline gives CDR1 SNHLY, CDR2 FYNNEI. This CDR3 is CASVGLNQPQHF. As DNA, the CDR3 is TGTGCCAGCGTGGGTTTAAATCAGCCCCAGCATTTT.

About this clonotype: As the CDR3 is not closed by the conserved phenylalanine or tryptophan, this likely results from a read error. The rearrangement uses TRBV9 and TRBJ1-1; D remains ambiguous. Trimming stripped 1 base from V and 5 bases from J, with 15 bases between. Germline CDR1 reads SGDLS; CDR2 reads YYNGEE. The length of the CDR3 is 15 residues. CDR3 nucleotides: TGTGCCAGCAGCGTACGTGCGGGAATGAGGACTGAAGCTTTCCTT. Translating it yields CASSVRAGMRTEAFL.

This clonotype was seen a single time. V usage is TRBV6-1 and J usage is TRBJ2-4; D remains unclear. From germline, CDR1 is MNHNS and CDR2 SASEGT. This CDR3 is 13 amino acids long. Trimming removed 5 bases from V and 6 bases from J, with 11 bases in between. The CDR3 nucleotides are TGTGCCAGCAGTCACCCCACAGCAAACATTCAGTACTTC. Protein: CASSHPTANIQYF.

This clonotype showed up many times. The J gene is TRBJ2-7, the V gene TRBV20-1; 7 nucleotides align to TRBD1. In germline, CDR1 is DFQATT, CDR2 SNEGSKA (reference sequence). The CDR3 is 17 amino acids. V shed 6 bases and J 3 bases; nucleotides not matched to a gene: 20. The CDR3, as DNA: TGCAGTGCAGAGAGGACAGGTAGTTTTGGAACCCACTACGAGCAGTACTTC. This gives the protein CSAERTGSFGTHYEQYF.

This clonotype was recorded a few times. This chain connects TRBV20-1 to TRBJ1-5, with 7 positions matching TRBD1. Germline V gene lookup returns CDR1 DFQATT and CDR2 SNEGSKA (reference sequence). CDR3 size: 13 residues. With 6 bases clipped from V and 1 base from J, the junction kept 3 bases outside the gene matches. The CDR3 reads CSAAGQSNQPQHF. The CDR3 DNA reads as TGCAGTGCCGCGGGACAGAGCAATCAGCCCCAGCATTTT.

This clonotype appeared many times. V usage is TRBV13 and J usage is TRBJ1-2; the D is unclear. Germline V CDR1 and CDR2: PRHDT, FYEKMQ (reference sequence). The CDR3 extends over 12 amino acids. V lost 6 bases to trimming and J lost 8 bases, with 13 bases between them. This chain's CDR3 is CASSTPVKGYTF. CDR3 nucleotides: TGTGCCAGCAGTACCCCGGTAAAAGGCTACACCTTC.

This clonotype was recorded many times. This chain joins TRBV20-1 and TRBJ2-5; 8 nucleotides match TRBD1. The V and J ends lost 6 bases and 1 base, in that order; junction bases with no gene match: 10. Germline V gene sequence: CDR1 DFQATT, CDR2 SNEGSKA (reference sequence). The CDR3 consists of 15 residues. The CDR3, as DNA: TGCAGTGCCCCCGGGCAGGGGGCCCTCCAAGAGACCCAGTACTTC. It codes for CSAPGQGALQETQYF.

Ten or more counts support this clonotype. Compared with germline, one end of the junction differs, possibly owing to a read error. This rearrangement joins TRBV2 to TRBJ2-1; D not certain. This CDR3 spans 15 amino acids. Germline assignment: CDR1 SNHLY and CDR2 FYNNEI. This CDR3 reads CASREGEAWYNEQFF. The DNA for the CDR3 is TGTGCCAGCAGAGAAGGCGAGGCTTGGTACAATGAGCAGTTCTTC.

The CDR3 region has the DNA TGTGCCAGCAGCGTAGTCCGGACAGGGGAGTGCTGCGGTGGCTACACCTTC. It codes for CASSVVRTGECCGGYTF. The genes are TRBV9 and TRBJ1-2, with TRBD1 matching 9 bases. With 0 bases clipped from V and 7 bases from J, the junction kept 13 bases outside the gene matches. This CDR3 contains 17 residues. The germline V gene has CDR1 SGDLS and CDR2 YYNGEE.

This clonotype showed up just a few times. The CDR3 DNA reads as TGTGCCTGGAGTGTAGCCCCCAGGGGCTACGAGCAGTACTTC. Its protein is CAWSVAPRGYEQYF. The chain is built from TRBV30 and TRBJ2-7; D perhaps matches TRBD1 (6 bases). Germline assignment: CDR1 GTSNPN and CDR2 SVGIG (reference sequence). V shed 0 bases and J shed 3 bases, with 12 bases lying between them. CDR3 length: 14 residues.

This clonotype was seen once. V is TRBV29-1 and J is TRBJ2-3; 7 bases are a match to TRBD1. Per germline, CDR1 SQVTM and CDR2 ANQGSEA. The J segment lost 2 bases and the V segment lost 7 bases, leaving 6 bases of the junction unmatched. There are 13 residues in the CDR3. The CDR3 DNA reads TGCAGCGCCCGGGACAGTTTCACAGATACGCAGTATTTT. The encoded protein is CSARDSFTDTQYF.

Ten or more counts support this clonotype. The gene calls are TRBV5-1 and TRBJ2-3, with 12 bases identical to TRBD2. The CDR3 totals 16 residues. V dropped 5 bases and J dropped 2; count of bases not matched to a gene: 6. Germline assignment: CDR1 SGHRS and CDR2 YFSETQ. CDR3 protein: CASSLGLAGITDTQYF. The CDR3, as DNA: TGCGCCAGCAGTCTTGGACTAGCGGGAATCACAGATACGCAGTATTTT.

This clonotype was counted a few times. This chain uses TRBV10-3 with TRBJ1-2; D is possibly TRBD1 (6 bases). The CDR3 runs to 15 residues. Trimming took off 2 bases at V and 3 bases at J, with 13 bases between the two ends. The germline gives CDR1 ENHRY, CDR2 SYGVKD. In DNA form, the CDR3 reads TGTGCCATCAGTGAGGATAGAGAGGGGGACTATGGCTACACCTTC. Protein: CAISEDREGDYGYTF.

This clonotype was counted a few times. The V call is TRBV5-1, the J call TRBJ2-2; D is undetermined. With 1 base removed from V and 7 bases from J, the gap between germline ends came to 17 bases. Germline lookup yields CDR1 SGHRS and CDR2 YFSETQ. The CDR3 runs 16 residues. DNA for the CDR3: TGCGCCAGCAGCTTGTTTCCTAGGGAAGATAACGGGGAGCTGTTTTTT. Translating gives CASSLFPREDNGELFF.

This chain connects TRBV20-1 to TRBJ2-7; TRBD2 matches 8 bases. V shed 0 bases, J shed 2 bases, and the junction held 9 bases outside the gene matches. Germline V gene data show CDR1 as DFQATT and CDR2 as SNEGSKA (reference sequence). This CDR3 contains 16 residues. CDR3 nucleotide sequence: TGCAGTGCTAGAGATCTTGCCCGGGGGGGAGCCTACGAGCAGTACTTC. It yields the protein CSARDLARGGAYEQYF.

Note on this clonotype: A much larger clone lies a single base off, so this may be a read error. The V call is TRBV15, the J call TRBJ2-3, with TRBD1 identical over 10 bases. Germline CDR1 LNHNV, CDR2 YYDKDF (reference sequence). This CDR3 spans 17 amino acids. CDR3 DNA: TGTGCCACCAGCAGAGGAGGGACGGGACAGGGGAGAGATACGCGGTATTTT. This sequence encodes CATSRGGTGQGRDTRYF.

This clonotype showed up many times. The rearrangement links TRBV2 to TRBJ1-5; tentatively, D is TRBD1 (5 bases). Germline V gene lookup returns CDR1 SNHLY and CDR2 FYNNEI. CDR3 size: 15 residues. V lost 8 bases, J lost 1 base, and 15 bases lay in between. CDR3 protein: CASGTGPLSNQPQHF. In nucleotides, the CDR3 is TGTGCCAGCGGGACCGGGCCATTAAGCAATCAGCCCCAGCATTTT. The whole variable domain, remainder taken from reference TRBV2 and TRBJ1-5, is EPEVTQTPSHQVTQMGQEVILRCVPISNHLYFYWYRQILGQKVEFLVSFYNNEISEKSEIFDDQFSVERPDGSNFTLKIRSTKLEDSAMYFCASGTGPLSNQPQHFGDGTRLSIL.

This clonotype was counted at least ten times. The rearrangement joins TRBV2 to TRBJ2-2, with 7 bases fitting TRBD1. There are 15 residues in the CDR3. The V gene's germline CDR1 is SNHLY and CDR2 FYNNEI. V was clipped by 6 bases and J by 5 bases; unmatched bases: 9. Here the CDR3 DNA reads TGTGCCAGCAGGACGGAGTTGACAGGGACCGGGGAGCTGTTTTTT. Translating it yields CASRTELTGTGELFF.